Listed below are T cell receptor beta chains from one sample, sequenced in a study of tumor-infiltrating lymphocytes in localized non-small cell lung cancer. The method was immunoSEQ multiplex PCR; TCRdb's version includes in-frame clones alone and lacks a portion of them. The data show around 16,000 clones, approximately 70% seen once. Sequenced material: lung tumor tissue. The receptors derive from a human donor with non-small cell lung cancer. Both conserved end residues are part of each CDR3. D genes are given only for firm matches. Expanded clones are given a class, and other clones once, few, many or no size at all.

clone size	D gene	V gene	J gene	CDR3 protein	CDR3 DNA
.	.	TRBV7-8	TRBJ2-1	CASSPGRARASYNEQFF	TGTGCCAGCAGCCCTGGTCGAGCGAGGGCCTCCTACAATGAGCAGTTCTTC
few	.	TRBV11-2	TRBJ2-3	CASSPTSPDTQYF	TGTGCCAGCAGCCCGACTAGTCCAGATACGCAGTATTTT
.	TRBD1	TRBV5-1	TRBJ2-7	CASSLEGAPRDEQYF	TGCGCCAGCAGCTTGGAGGGGGCCCCTAGGGACGAGCAGTACTTC
.	.	TRBV21-1	TRBJ1-3	CASSKDGPDRGQAGNTIYF	TGTGCCAGCAGCAAAGACGGTCCCGACAGGGGGCAGGCTGGAAACACCATATATTTT
.	.	TRBV11-3	TRBJ2-1	CASSGGLGRGDNEQFF	TGTGCCAGCAGCGGGGGTCTTGGGCGGGGAGACAATGAGCAGTTCTTC
.	.	TRBV5-1	TRBJ1-2	CASSSGDYGYTF	TGCGCCAGCAGTAGCGGGGACTATGGCTACACCTTC
.	.	TRBV11-2	TRBJ1-1	CASSWAGGGGNTEAFF	TGTGCCAGCAGCTGGGCCGGGGGGGGAGGGAACACTGAAGCTTTCTTT
.	.	TRBV7-2	TRBJ2-2	CASSLAGEVDGELFF	TGTGCCAGCAGCTTAGCGGGGGAGGTGGACGGGGAGCTGTTTTTT
few	TRBD1	TRBV7-9	TRBJ1-1	CASSLRGLTGTEAFF	TGTGCCAGCAGCTTAAGGGGGCTTACGGGCACTGAAGCTTTCTTT
.	TRBD1	TRBV6-1	TRBJ2-3	CASSLLDRGTDTQYF	TGTGCCAGCAGTTTACTCGACAGGGGCACAGATACGCAGTATTTT
.	TRBD2	TRBV5-8	TRBJ2-5	CASSGGLAGARETQYF	TGTGCCAGCAGCGGGGGACTAGCGGGAGCTAGGGAGACCCAGTACTTC
few	.	TRBV19	TRBJ1-1	CASRHPTVREAFF	TGTGCCAGTAGACACCCGACCGTAAGGGAAGCTTTCTTT
.	.	TRBV6-5	TRBJ1-5	CASSRQSDKPQHF	TGTGCCAGCAGTCGACAGAGTGATAAGCCCCAGCATTTT
.	TRBD1	TRBV5-1	TRBJ1-2	CASSHMKSPGQGLYGYTF	TGCGCCAGCAGCCACATGAAATCCCCGGGACAGGGCCTCTATGGCTACACCTTC
.	.	TRBV19	TRBJ2-1	CASSLDQDYNEQFF	TGTGCCAGTAGTTTAGATCAGGACTACAATGAGCAGTTCTTC
.	.	TRBV15	TRBJ2-1	CATSRVGIGGAYNEQFF	TGTGCCACCAGCAGAGTCGGAATAGGGGGGGCCTACAATGAGCAGTTCTTC
.	TRBD2	TRBV5-8	TRBJ2-5	CASSLAGTSSYETQYF	TGTGCCAGCAGCTTGGCCGGGACTAGCTCGTACGAGACCCAGTACTTC
.	TRBD1	TRBV9	TRBJ1-3	CASSVTGASSSSGNTIYF	TGTGCCAGCAGCGTGACAGGGGCTTCGAGTAGCTCTGGAAACACCATATATTTT
once	.	TRBV5-1	TRBJ1-2	CASSLGGSKALYGYTF	TGCGCCAGCAGCTTGGGAGGCAGCAAAGCCCTCTATGGCTACACCTTC
.	.	TRBV19	TRBJ1-5	CASSHLVRGPQHF	TGTGCCAGTAGTCATCTCGTCCGGGGGCCCCAGCATTTT
.	.	TRBV28	TRBJ2-1	CASSPTPGTADTYNEQFF	TGTGCCAGCAGTCCAACGCCCGGGACCGCGGATACCTACAATGAGCAGTTCTTC
.	TRBD1	TRBV5-5	TRBJ1-1	CASSLRSGQGMNTEAFF	TGTGCCAGCAGCTTGCGCTCGGGACAGGGGATGAACACTGAAGCTTTCTTT
.	.	TRBV6-1	TRBJ2-2	CASKTGTPNTGELFF	TGTGCCAGCAAGACCGGGACTCCGAACACCGGGGAGCTGTTTTTT
.	.	TRBV28	TRBJ2-7	CASHTAGSSYEQYF	TGTGCCAGCCATACCGCGGGGAGTTCCTACGAGCAGTACTTC
.	TRBD1	TRBV19	TRBJ1-5	CASSIAGGLSNQPQHF	TGTGCCAGTAGTATTGCAGGGGGCCTCAGCAATCAGCCCCAGCATTTT
few	TRBD1	TRBV15	TRBJ2-4	CATSREELGQRAKNIQYF	TGTGCCACCAGCAGAGAGGAATTGGGACAGCGAGCCAAAAACATTCAGTACTTC
.	TRBD1	TRBV7-9	TRBJ1-2	CASSLDLRQGPNYGYTF	TGTGCCAGCAGCTTAGACCTTCGACAGGGACCTAACTATGGCTACACCTTC
.	TRBD1	TRBV7-2	TRBJ1-5	CASSVERGLNQPQHF	TGTGCCAGCAGCGTCGAGAGGGGGCTCAATCAGCCCCAGCATTTT
.	.	TRBV6-5	TRBJ1-6	CATSREYNSPLHF	TGTGCCACCTCTCGGGAGTATAATTCACCCCTCCACTTT
.	TRBD1	TRBV6-5	TRBJ2-7	CASRGGQGVSYEQYF	TGTGCCAGCAGGGGAGGACAGGGTGTATCCTACGAGCAGTACTTC
.	.	TRBV6-6	TRBJ1-5	CASSYPVNQPQHF	TGTGCCAGCAGTTACCCCGTTAATCAGCCCCAGCATTTT
.	.	TRBV11-2	TRBJ2-3	CASSLDGAERDTQYF	TGTGCCAGCAGCTTAGATGGGGCGGAGAGGGATACGCAGTATTTT
few	.	TRBV14	TRBJ1-6	CASSQWTPSQNSPLHF	TGTGCCAGCAGCCAATGGACACCGAGTCAAAATTCACCCCTCCACTTT
.	.	TRBV28	TRBJ2-4	CASGIGLYPGGAKNIQYF	TGTGCCAGCGGGATTGGACTCTACCCAGGGGGGGCCAAAAACATTCAGTACTTC
.	TRBD1	TRBV11-2	TRBJ2-7	CASSLVRGLFYEQYF	TGTGCCAGCAGCTTAGTCAGGGGGCTCTTCTACGAGCAGTACTTC
.	TRBD1	TRBV5-1	TRBJ1-3	CASSQGQGDNTIYF	TGCGCCAGCAGCCAAGGACAGGGGGATAACACCATATATTTT
.	TRBD1	TRBV28	TRBJ1-5	CASSSTGDHNQPQHF	TGTGCCAGCAGTAGTACAGGGGACCACAATCAGCCCCAGCATTTT
once	.	TRBV1	TRBJ1-4	CTSSQTRVATNEKLFF	TGCACCAGCAGCCAGACCAGGGTTGCAACTAATGAAAAACTGTTTTTT
.	.	TRBV5-4	TRBJ2-5	CASSLNRKGETQYF	TGTGCCAGCAGCTTGAATCGGAAGGGAGAGACCCAGTACTTC
.	.	TRBV18	TRBJ2-7	CASSQGSEQYF	TGTGCCAGCTCACAGGGGAGCGAGCAGTACTTC
.	TRBD2	TRBV11-2	TRBJ2-1	CASSSGLAGGPGNEQFF	TGTGCCAGCAGCTCGGGACTAGCGGGAGGGCCTGGGAATGAGCAGTTCTTC
.	.	TRBV20-1	TRBJ2-1	CSARGGSEQFF	TGCAGTGCTCGAGGAGGATCTGAGCAGTTCTTC
.	TRBD1	TRBV6-6	TRBJ2-7	CASSWGQGSGEQYF	TGTGCCAGCAGTTGGGGACAGGGATCTGGCGAGCAGTACTTC